One sample yielded the 3 T cell receptor beta chains listed below, sequenced in a study of shared clonotypes between healthy human individuals. Sequencing used immunoSEQ multiplex PCR; TCRdb keeps in-frame clones, though not all of them. In the table there are 2,500,000 or so clones, around 94% of which are singletons. The sequenced material came from naive CD4+ T cells sorted from blood. Subset reported: CD45RA+ positively selected. These receptors originate from a young man in good health.

The chain joins TRBV5-1 to TRBJ2-1; 9 bases map to TRBD2. The CDR3 extends over 16 amino acids. Per the germline V gene, CDR1 is SGHRS and CDR2 is YFSETQ. V was clipped by 3 bases and J by 0 bases; unmatched bases: 4. The CDR3 sequence: CASSSLAGSSYNEQFF. The CDR3 DNA sequence: TGCGCCAGCAGCTCGCTAGCGGGAAGCTCCTACAATGAGCAGTTCTTC. The entire variable domain, with the rest obtained from reference TRBV5-1 and TRBJ2-1, is as follows: KAGVTQTPRYLIKTRGQQVTLSCSPISGHRSVSWYQQTPGQGLQFLFEYFSETQRNKGNFPGRFSGRQFSNSRSEMNVSTLELGDSALYLCASSSLAGSSYNEQFFGPGTRLTVL.

Details on this clone: Other DNA sequences in the sample encode the same CDR3. The chain recombines TRBV6-5 with TRBJ1-2, with 9 bases identical to TRBD1. The V gene's germline CDR1 is MNHEY and CDR2 SVGAGI. The CDR3 has 11 amino acids. V lost 9 bases and J lost 5; bases outside the gene matches: 1. DNA of the CDR3: TGTGCCAGTGGACAGGGGTATGGCTACACCTTC. Translating gives CASGQGYGYTF.

V gene TRBV5-4 combines with J gene TRBJ2-5, with TRBD1 matching 8 bases. V trimming: 0 bases; J trimming: 4 bases; junction bases outside the gene matches: 8. The CDR3 is 16 residues long. Germline loops: CDR1 SGHNT, CDR2 YYREEE (reference sequence). The DNA for the CDR3 is TGTGCCAGCAGCTTGGTTGGCAGGGGGCGCGCAGAGACCCAGTACTTC. Protein: CASSLVGRGRAETQYF.